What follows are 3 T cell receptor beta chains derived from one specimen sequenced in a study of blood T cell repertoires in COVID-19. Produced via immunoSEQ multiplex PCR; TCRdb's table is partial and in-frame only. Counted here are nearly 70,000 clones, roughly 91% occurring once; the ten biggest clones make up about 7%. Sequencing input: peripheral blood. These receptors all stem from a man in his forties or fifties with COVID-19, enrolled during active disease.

The CDR3, as DNA: TGTGCCAGCAGCTCTGATCCTAGGACCTACGAGCAGTACTTC. This translates into CASSSDPRTYEQYF. The chain carries TRBV7-9 and TRBJ2-7; no reliable D call. V was pared by 4 bases and J by 2 bases, with 12 bases between. The CDR3 spans 14 residues. CDR1 and CDR2 from the germline V gene are SEHNR and FQNEAQ (reference sequence).

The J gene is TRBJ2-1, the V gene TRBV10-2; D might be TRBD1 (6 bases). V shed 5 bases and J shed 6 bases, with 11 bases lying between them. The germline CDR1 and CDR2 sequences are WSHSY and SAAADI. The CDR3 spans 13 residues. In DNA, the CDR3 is TGCGCCAGCAGTAACACAGGGAGCAATGAGCAGTTCTTC. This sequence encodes CASSNTGSNEQFF.

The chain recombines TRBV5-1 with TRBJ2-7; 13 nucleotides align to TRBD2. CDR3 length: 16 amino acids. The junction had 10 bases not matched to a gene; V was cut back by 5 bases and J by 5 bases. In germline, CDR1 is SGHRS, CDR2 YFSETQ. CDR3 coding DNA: TGCGCCAGCAGTCATTTGACTAGCGGGGGGAGCCACGAGCAGTACTTC. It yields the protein CASSHLTSGGSHEQYF. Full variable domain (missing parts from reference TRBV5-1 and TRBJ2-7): KAGVTQTPRYLIKTRGQQVTLSCSPISGHRSVSWYQQTPGQGLQFLFEYFSETQRNKGNFPGRFSGRQFSNSRSEMNVSTLELGDSALYLCASSHLTSGGSHEQYFGPGTRLTVT.